The present TCR beta chain was sequenced within a study of T cells in Graves' hyperthyroidism and ophthalmopathy. Amplified TCR beta CDR3 regions derived from RNA transcripts. Using the HTBI primer set, a first-round RT-PCR was run on the TCR CDR3. From the multiplex PCR reads, TCRdb called clonotypes with MiXCR, one entry per CDR3 protein. This table holds hundreds of thousands of distinct CDR3 sequences, less than 15% found once. Germline V gene lookup returns CDR1 SGHRS and CDR2 YFSETQ. The ends were cut back, 4 bases at V and 3 bases at J, with 16 bases in the middle. The CDR3 runs to 16 residues.

The sequence derives from a woman aged 18-35 years with Graves' hyperthyroidism. This rearrangement joins TRBV5-1 to TRBJ2-2, with D unclear. The sample consisted of blood. CDR3 sequence (DNA): TGCGCCAGCAGCCTTCTTGGTAGCAGAGACACCGGGGAGCTGTTTTTT. As protein: CASSLLGSRDTGELFF.